This T cell receptor beta chain was sequenced for a study of identical twins. Study-wide results and limits: Researchers reported weaker excess twin sharing in beta out-of-frame sequences. Clonotypes of the beta chain that were abundant in cord blood carried fewer insertions (memory repertoires showed none). Because invariant MAIT and iNKT cells could be present, zero-insertion analyses could be partly confounded.

Through template switching, a universal primer site was introduced, and the cDNA contained unique molecular identifiers. TCRdb called the 5' RACE reads again in MiXCR, with one record for every CDR3 protein. The data contain 1.5 million or so distinct CDR3 sequences, about 31% of them singletons. CDR1 MRHNA and CDR2 SNTAGT come from the germline V gene. Between the trimmed V and J ends, which lost 6 bases and 4 bases, there was a span of 12 bases. This CDR3 is 13 amino acids long. To note about this clonotype: The antigen is undetermined.

The sequence derives from a newborn girl in good health. V usage is TRBV6-4 and J usage is TRBJ1-1; D is undetermined. Sequenced material: cord blood. The CDR3 DNA reads as TGTGCCAGCAGCATCACGGACGGCACTGAAGCTTTCTTT. Translation gives CASSITDGTEAFF.